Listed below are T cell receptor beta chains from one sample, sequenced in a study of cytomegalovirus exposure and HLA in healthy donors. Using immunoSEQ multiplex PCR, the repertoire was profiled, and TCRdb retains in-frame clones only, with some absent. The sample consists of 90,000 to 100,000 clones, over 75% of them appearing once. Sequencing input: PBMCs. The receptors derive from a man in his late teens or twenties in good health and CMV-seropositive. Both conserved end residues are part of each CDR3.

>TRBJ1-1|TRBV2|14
CASSTGQGWSEAFF
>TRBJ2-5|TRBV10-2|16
CASSHTIQGIQETQYF
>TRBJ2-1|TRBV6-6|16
CASSYPGGVGHNEQFF
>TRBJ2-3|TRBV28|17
CASSLGIGARSTDTQYF
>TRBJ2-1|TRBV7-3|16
CASSLETGRGYNEQFF
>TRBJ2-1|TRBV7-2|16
CASSLKGREAYNEQFF
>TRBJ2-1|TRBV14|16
CASSPIRGTTRNEQFF
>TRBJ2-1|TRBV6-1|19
CASSERNPARLRGHYEQFF
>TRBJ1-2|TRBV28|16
CASSLAKKTGGYGYTF
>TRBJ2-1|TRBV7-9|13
CASSFNRGDEQFF
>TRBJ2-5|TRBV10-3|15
CAISESTQGRETQYF
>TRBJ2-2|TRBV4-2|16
CASSRATGGITGELFF
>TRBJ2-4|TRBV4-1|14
CASSQLTGANIQYF
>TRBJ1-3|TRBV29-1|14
CSVTEQISGNTIYF
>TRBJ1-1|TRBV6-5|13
CASSRTGDTEAFF
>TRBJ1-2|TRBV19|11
CASSRNYGYTF
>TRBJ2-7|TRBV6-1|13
CASKDTSSYEQYF
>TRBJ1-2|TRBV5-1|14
CASSLEGVNYGYTF
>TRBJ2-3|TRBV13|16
CASSLGLRLATDTQYF
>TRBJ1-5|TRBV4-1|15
CASSQGRGENGPQHF
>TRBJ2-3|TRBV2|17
CASQFLAGGRYTDTQYF
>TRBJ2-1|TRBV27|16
CASSLLGGGSFNEQFF
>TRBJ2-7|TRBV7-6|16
CASSLGPTSGKDEQYF
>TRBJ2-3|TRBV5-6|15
CASSPTGAITDTQYF
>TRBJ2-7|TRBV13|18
CASSLVRGGGFSSYEQYF
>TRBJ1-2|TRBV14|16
CASSQDSPGLTLGYTF
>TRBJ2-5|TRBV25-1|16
CASSEYLRGREETQYF
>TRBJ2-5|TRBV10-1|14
CASSETGVQETQYF
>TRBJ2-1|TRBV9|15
CASSVGGRVGDEQFF
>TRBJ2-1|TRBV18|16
CASSPRSGSLHNEQFF
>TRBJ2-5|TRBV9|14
CASSVSGQQETQYF
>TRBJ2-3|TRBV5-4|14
CASSFAGLTDTQYF
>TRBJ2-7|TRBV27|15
CASKIAGWASYEQYF
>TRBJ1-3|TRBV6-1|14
CASSLDRAGNTIYF
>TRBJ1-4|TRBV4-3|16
CASSQELGQGNEKLFF
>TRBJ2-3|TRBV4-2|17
CASSQVGLAGNTDTQYF
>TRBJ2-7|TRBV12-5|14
CASGDSRAPYEQYF
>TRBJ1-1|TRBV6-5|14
CASSYSSGGTEAFF
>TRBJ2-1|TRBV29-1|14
CSVEGGLAGDEQFF
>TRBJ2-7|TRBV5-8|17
CASSSLTEERDIGEQYF
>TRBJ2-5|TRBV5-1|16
CASSQPRERAKETQYF